This TCR beta chain appears in the sequencing data of a study of blood T cells in healthy people across ages. Findings and limits, study-wide: Higher diversity, along with more naive CD4+ cells, distinguished long-lived donors from aged donors.

Through a sample-barcoded 5' primer and a J-beta primer mix, a second PCR was run for roughly 7 to 11 cycles. Each TCR beta cDNA got a 12-nucleotide random molecular identifier. TCRdb re-called the 5' RACE reads through MiXCR, storing one row per CDR3 protein. This sample yields hundreds of thousands of distinct CDR3 sequences, of which about 42% are seen a single time; roughly 18% belongs to the top ten. To note about this clonotype: Its antigen is still unknown.

This CDR3 is built from 16 residues. The germline V gene encodes CDR1 SGDLS and CDR2 YYNGEE. The V and J ends lost 0 bases and 0 bases respectively, with 11 bases between them. This TCR was sampled from a man aged 55 to 70 in good health. The chain is built from TRBV9 and TRBJ2-3, with D possibly being TRBD1 (6 bases). The sequenced sample consisted of blood. CDR3 DNA sequence: TGTGCCAGCAGCGTAGCTGCAGGGGTAAGCACAGATACGCAGTATTTT. This codes for CASSVAAGVSTDTQYF. Complete variable domain (other parts from reference TRBV9 and TRBJ2-3): DSGVTQTPKHLITATGQRVTLRCSPRSGDLSVYWYQQSLDQGLQFLIQYYNGEERAKGNILERFSAQQFPDLHSELNLSSLELGDSALYFCASSVAAGVSTDTQYFGPGTRLTVL.